This T cell receptor beta chain emerged from a study of T cells in localized non-small cell lung cancer. Study findings and constraints: Uninvolved adjacent lung, not tumor, had the highest T cell clonality. Sequencing involved a lone tumor region, leaving heterogeneity possible. Adjacent lung was found to contain a median about 55 of the top 100 tumor clones.

CDR3 length equals 13 residues. Germline lookup yields CDR1 LNHDA and CDR2 SQIVND (reference sequence). V was clipped by 9 bases and J by 6 bases, with 12 bases between them. Sequencing was performed with immunoSEQ multiplex PCR; in TCRdb, only in-frame clones are kept and a portion is missing. There are about 870 clones in the sample; approximately 25% occur only once, and around a quarter lies in the top ten. Remarks on this clone: Its target is not known.

The TCR sequence derives from a male donor older than 55 with stage I lung adenocarcinoma. The V and J genes are TRBV19 and TRBJ1-6; D is perhaps TRBD1 (5 bases). The material sequenced was normal lung tissue next to the tumor, taken before any cancer treatment. The CDR3 sequence is CASQGAGNSPLHF. The DNA for the CDR3 is TGTGCCAGCCAGGGAGCCGGTAATTCACCCCTCCACTTT.